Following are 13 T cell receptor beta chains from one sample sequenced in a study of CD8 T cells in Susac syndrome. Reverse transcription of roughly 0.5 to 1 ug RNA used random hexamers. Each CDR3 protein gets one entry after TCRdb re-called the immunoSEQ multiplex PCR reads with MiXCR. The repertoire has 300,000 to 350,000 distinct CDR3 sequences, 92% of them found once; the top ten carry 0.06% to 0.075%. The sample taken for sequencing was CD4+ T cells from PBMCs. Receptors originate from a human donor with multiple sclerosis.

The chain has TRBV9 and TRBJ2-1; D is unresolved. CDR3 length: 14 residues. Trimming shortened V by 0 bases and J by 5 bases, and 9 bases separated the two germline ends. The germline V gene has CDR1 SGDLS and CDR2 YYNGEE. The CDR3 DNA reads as TGTGCCAGCAGCGTAGTGGAACAGAACAATGAGCAGTTCTTC. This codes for CASSVVEQNNEQFF.

In DNA form, the CDR3 reads TGTGCCAGCCAGCGGGAGGGCACAGATACGCAGTATTTT. It yields the protein CASQREGTDTQYF. The V and J genes are TRBV2 and TRBJ2-3, with 9 bases identical to TRBD2. The CDR3 loop spans 13 amino acids. With 8 bases clipped from V and 1 base from J, the junction kept 1 base outside the gene matches. The germline V gene encodes CDR1 SNHLY and CDR2 FYNNEI. The complete variable domain, with remaining parts taken from reference TRBV2 and TRBJ2-3, reads EPEVTQTPSHQVTQMGQEVILRCVPISNHLYFYWYRQILGQKVEFLVSFYNNEISEKSEIFDDQFSVERPDGSNFTLKIRSTKLEDSAMYFCASQREGTDTQYFGPGTRLTVL.

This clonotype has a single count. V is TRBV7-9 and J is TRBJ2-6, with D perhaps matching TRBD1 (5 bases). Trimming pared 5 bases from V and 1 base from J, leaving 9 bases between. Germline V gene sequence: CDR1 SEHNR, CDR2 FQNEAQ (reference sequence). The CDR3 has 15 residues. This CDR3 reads CASSNPGSGANVLTF. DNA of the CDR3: TGTGCCAGCAGCAATCCAGGGTCTGGGGCCAACGTCCTGACTTTC.

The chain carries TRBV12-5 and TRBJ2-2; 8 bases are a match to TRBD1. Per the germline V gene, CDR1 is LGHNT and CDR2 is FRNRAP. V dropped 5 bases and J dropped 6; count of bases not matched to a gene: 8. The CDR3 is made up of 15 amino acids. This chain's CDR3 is CASGRFDRGSGELFF. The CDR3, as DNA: TGTGCTAGTGGTCGTTTCGACAGGGGTTCCGGGGAGCTGTTTTTT. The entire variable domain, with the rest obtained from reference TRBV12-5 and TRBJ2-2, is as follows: DARVTQTPRHKVTEMGQEVTMRCQPILGHNTVFWYRQTMMQGLELLAYFRNRAPLDDSGMPKDRFSAEMPDATLATLKIQPSEPRDSAVYFCASGRFDRGSGELFFGEGSRLTVL.

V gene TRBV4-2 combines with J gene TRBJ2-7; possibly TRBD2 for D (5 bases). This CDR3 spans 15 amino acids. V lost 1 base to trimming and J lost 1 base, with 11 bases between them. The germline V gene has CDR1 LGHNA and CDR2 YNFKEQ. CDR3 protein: CASSQAGSRSYEQYF. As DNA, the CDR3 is TGTGCCAGCAGCCAAGCGGGATCCCGTTCCTACGAGCAGTACTTC.

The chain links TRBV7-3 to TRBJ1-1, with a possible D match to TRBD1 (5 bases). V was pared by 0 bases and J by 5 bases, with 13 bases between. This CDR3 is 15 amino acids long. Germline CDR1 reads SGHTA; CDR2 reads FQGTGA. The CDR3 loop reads CASSLTTGGRTEAFF. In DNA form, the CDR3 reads TGTGCCAGCAGCTTAACGACCGGGGGTCGTACTGAAGCTTTCTTT.

This CDR3 is CASSGGPTDTQYF. The CDR3 coding sequence is TGTGCCAGCAGCGGGGGGCCCACAGATACGCAGTATTTT. The chain recombines TRBV2 with TRBJ2-3, with a tentative D call TRBD2 (7 bases). CDR3 length equals 13 residues. V shed 6 bases and J shed 2 bases, with 9 bases lying between them. CDR1 is SNHLY and CDR2 is FYNNEI in the germline V gene.

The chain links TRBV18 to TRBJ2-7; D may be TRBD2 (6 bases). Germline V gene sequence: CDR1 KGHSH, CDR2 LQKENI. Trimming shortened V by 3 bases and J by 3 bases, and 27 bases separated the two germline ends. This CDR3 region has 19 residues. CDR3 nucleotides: TGTGCCAGCTCACCGGTCCTATCGGGGGACGAACGTTTTCTCTACGAGCAGTACTTC. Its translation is CASSPVLSGDERFLYEQYF.

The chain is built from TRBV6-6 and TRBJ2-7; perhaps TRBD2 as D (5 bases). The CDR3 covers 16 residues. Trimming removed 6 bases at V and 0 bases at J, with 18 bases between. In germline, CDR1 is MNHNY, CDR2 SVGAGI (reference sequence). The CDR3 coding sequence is TGTGCCAGCAGCCCTTCAGGAGCGGTAAGCTCCTACGAGCAGTACTTC. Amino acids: CASSPSGAVSSYEQYF.

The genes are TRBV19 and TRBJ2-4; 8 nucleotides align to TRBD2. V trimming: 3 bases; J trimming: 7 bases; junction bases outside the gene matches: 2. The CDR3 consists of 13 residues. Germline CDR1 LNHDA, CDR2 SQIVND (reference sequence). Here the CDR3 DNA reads TGTGCCAGTAGTATCGGGGGGGGGAACATTCAGTACTTC. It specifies CASSIGGGNIQYF.

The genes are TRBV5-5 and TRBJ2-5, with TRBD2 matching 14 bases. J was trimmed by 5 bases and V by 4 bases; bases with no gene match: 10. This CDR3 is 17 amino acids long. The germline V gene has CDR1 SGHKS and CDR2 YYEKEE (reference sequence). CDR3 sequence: CASSLPGLAGGAETQYF. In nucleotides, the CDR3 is TGTGCCAGCAGCCTCCCCGGACTAGCGGGAGGCGCGGAGACCCAGTACTTC.

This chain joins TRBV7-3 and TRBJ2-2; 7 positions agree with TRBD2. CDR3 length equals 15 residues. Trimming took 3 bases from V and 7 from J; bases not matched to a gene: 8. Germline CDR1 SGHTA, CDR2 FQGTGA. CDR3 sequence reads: CASSFEGGAGGELFF. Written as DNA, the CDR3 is TGTGCCAGCAGCTTCGAGGGAGGGGCAGGCGGGGAGCTGTTTTTT.

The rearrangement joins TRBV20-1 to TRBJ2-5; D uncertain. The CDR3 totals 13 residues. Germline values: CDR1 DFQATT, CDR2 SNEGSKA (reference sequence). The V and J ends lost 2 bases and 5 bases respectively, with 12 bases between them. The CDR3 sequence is CSARPVGEETQYF. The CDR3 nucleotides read TGCAGTGCTAGACCAGTGGGCGAGGAGACCCAGTACTTC.